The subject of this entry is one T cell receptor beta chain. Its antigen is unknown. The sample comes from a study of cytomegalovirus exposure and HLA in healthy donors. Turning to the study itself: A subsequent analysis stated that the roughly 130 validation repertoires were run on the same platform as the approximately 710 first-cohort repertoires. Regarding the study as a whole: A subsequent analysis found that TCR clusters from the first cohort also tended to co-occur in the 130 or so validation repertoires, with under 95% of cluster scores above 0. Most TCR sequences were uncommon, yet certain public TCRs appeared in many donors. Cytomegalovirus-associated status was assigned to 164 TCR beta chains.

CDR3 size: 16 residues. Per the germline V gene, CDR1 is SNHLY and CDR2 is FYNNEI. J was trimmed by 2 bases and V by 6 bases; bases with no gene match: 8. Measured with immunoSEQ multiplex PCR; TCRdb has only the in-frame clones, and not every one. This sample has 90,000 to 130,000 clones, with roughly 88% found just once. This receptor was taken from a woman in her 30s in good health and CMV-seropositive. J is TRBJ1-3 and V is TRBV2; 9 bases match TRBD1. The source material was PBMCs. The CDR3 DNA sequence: TGTGCCAGCAGCGCCAACAGGGGGCTTCCTGGAAACACCATATATTTT. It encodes CASSANRGLPGNTIYF.